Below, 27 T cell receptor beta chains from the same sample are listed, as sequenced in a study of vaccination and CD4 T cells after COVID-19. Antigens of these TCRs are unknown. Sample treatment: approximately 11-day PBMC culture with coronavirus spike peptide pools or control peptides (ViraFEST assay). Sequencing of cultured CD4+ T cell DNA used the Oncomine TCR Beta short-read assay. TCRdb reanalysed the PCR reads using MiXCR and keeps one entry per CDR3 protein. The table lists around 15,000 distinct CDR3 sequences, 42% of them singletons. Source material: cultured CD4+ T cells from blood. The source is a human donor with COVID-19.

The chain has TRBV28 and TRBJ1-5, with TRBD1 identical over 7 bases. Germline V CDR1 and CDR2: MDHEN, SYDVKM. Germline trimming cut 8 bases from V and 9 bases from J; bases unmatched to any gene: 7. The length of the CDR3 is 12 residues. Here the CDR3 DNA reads TGTGCCAGCGGTACAGGGGTTCGGCCCCAGCATTTT. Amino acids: CASGTGVRPQHF.

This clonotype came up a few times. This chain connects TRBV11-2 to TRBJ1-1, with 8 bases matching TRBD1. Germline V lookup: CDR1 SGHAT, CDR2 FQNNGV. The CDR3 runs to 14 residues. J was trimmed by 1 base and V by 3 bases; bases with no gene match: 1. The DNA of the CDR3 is TGTGCCAGCAGCTTTGGACAGGGGAACACTGAAGCTTTCTTT. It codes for CASSFGQGNTEAFF.

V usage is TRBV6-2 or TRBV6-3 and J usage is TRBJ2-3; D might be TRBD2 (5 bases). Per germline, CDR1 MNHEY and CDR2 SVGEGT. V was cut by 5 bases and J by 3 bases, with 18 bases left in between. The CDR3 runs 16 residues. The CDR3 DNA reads TGTGCCAGCAGTGCCTCCCGGGAATCCGGGACAGATACGCAGTATTTT. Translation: CASSASRESGTDTQYF.

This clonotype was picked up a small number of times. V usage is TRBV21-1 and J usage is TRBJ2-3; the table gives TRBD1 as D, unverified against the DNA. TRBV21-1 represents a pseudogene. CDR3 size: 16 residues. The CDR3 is CASSKPTGPSPDTQYF. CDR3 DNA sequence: TGTGCCAGCAGCAAACCGACAGGCCCGAGTCCAGATACGCAGTATTTT.

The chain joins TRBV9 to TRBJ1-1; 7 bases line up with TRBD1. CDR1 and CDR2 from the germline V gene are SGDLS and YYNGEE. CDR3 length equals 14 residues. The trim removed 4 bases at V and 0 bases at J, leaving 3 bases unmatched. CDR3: CASSTTGMNTEAFF. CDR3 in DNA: TGTGCCAGCAGCACGACAGGGATGAACACTGAAGCTTTCTTT.

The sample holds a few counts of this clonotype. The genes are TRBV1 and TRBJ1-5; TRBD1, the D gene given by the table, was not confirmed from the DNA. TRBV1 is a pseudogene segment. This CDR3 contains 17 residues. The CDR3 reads CTSSRRQGTLGNQPQHF. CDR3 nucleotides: TGCACCAGCAGCCGCCGACAGGGCACTTTGGGCAATCAGCCCCAGCATTTT.

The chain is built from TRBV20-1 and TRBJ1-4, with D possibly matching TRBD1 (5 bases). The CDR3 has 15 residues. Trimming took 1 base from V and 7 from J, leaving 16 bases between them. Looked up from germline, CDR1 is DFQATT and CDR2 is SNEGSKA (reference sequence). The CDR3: CSARGRDVQPEKLFF. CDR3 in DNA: TGCAGTGCTAGAGGTCGGGACGTCCAGCCTGAAAAACTGTTTTTT.

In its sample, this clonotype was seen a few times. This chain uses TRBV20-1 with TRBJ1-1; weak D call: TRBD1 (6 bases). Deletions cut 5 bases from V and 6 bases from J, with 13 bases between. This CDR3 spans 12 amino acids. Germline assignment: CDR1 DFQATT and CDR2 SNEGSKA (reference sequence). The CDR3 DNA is TGCAGTGCTTCTACAGGGTTGCCTGAAGCTTTCTTT. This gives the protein CSASTGLPEAFF.

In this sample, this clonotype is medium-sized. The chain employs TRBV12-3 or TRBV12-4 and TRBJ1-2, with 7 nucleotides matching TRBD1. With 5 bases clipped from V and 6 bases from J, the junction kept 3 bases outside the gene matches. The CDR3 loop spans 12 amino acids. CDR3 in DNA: TGTGCCAGCAGTCTCAGGGGGAATGGCTACACCTTC. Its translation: CASSLRGNGYTF.

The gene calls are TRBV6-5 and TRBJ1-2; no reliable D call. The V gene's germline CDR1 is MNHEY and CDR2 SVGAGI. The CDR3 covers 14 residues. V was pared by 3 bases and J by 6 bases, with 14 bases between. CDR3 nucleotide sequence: TGTGCCAGCAGTTATGCGGACTTCCTCGATGGCTACACCTTC. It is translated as CASSYADFLDGYTF.

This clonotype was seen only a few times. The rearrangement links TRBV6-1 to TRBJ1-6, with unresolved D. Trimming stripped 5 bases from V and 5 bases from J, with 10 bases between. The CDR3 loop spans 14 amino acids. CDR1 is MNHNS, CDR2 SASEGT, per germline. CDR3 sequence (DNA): TGTGCCAGCAGTAATGGATTAAATAATTCACCCCTCCACTTT. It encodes CASSNGLNNSPLHF.

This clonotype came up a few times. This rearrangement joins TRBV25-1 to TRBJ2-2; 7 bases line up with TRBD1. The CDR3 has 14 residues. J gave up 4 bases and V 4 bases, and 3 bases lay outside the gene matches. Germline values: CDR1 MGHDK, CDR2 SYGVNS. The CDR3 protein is CASSVQGFTGELFF. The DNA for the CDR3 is TGTGCCAGCAGTGTACAGGGGTTCACCGGGGAGCTGTTTTTT.

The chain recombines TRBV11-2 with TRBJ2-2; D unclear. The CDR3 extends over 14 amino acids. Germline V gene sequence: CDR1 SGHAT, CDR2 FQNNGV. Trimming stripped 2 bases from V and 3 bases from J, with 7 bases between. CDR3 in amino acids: CASSLSLYTGELFF. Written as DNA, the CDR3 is TGTGCCAGCAGCTTATCCCTGTACACCGGGGAGCTGTTTTTT. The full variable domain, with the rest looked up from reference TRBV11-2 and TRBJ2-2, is EAGVAQSPRYKIIEKRQSVAFWCNPISGHATLYWYQQILGQGPKLLIQFQNNGVVDDSQLPKDRFSAERLKGVDSTLKIQPAKLEDSAVYLCASSLSLYTGELFFGEGSRLTVL.

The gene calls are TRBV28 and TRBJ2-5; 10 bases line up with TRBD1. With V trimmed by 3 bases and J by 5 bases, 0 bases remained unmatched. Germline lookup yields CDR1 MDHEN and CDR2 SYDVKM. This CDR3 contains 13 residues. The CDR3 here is CASSLDRGETQYF. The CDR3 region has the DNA TGTGCCAGCAGTTTGGACAGGGGGGAGACCCAGTACTTC.

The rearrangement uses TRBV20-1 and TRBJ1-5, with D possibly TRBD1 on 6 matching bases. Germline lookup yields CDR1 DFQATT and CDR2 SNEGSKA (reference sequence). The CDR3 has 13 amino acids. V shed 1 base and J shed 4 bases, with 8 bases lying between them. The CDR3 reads CSARATGNQPQHF. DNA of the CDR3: TGCAGTGCTAGAGCAACAGGGAATCAGCCCCAGCATTTT.

The CDR3 is CASSSRVQPQHF. The DNA of the CDR3 is TGTGCCAGCAGCTCGAGGGTTCAGCCCCAGCATTTT. The rearrangement links TRBV12-3 or TRBV12-4 to TRBJ1-5; no reliable D call. The V end was cut by 6 bases, the J end by 6 bases, with 9 bases between. This CDR3 is 12 amino acids long.

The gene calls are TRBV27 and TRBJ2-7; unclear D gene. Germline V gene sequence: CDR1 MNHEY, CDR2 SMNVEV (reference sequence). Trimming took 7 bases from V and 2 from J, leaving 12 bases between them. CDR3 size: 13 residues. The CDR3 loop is CASTSSLTYEQYF. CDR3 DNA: TGTGCCAGCACTTCCTCGTTAACCTACGAGCAGTACTTC.

Here the CDR3 reads CASSYSSKGTEAFF. The CDR3 bases are TGTGCCAGCAGTTACTCAAGCAAGGGAACTGAAGCTTTCTTT. The genes are TRBV6-2 or TRBV6-3 and TRBJ1-1; D gene uncertain. CDR3 length: 14 amino acids. V shed 0 bases and J shed 5 bases, with 10 bases lying between them. Germline V CDR1 and CDR2: MNHEY, SVGEGT.

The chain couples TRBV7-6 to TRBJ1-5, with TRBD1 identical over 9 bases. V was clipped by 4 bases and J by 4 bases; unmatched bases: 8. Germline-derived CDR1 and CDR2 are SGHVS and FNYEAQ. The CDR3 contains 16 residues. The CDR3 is CASSSGQGAVNQPQHF. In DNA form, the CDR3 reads TGTGCCAGCAGCTCGGGACAGGGAGCGGTGAATCAGCCCCAGCATTTT.

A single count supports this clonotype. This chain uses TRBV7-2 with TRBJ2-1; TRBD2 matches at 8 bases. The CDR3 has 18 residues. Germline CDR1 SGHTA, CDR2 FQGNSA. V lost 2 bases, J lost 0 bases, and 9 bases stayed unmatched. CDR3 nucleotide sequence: TGTGCCAGCAGCTTAAGGCCCAGCGGGGGCATCTCCTACAATGAGCAGTTCTTC. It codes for CASSLRPSGGISYNEQFF.

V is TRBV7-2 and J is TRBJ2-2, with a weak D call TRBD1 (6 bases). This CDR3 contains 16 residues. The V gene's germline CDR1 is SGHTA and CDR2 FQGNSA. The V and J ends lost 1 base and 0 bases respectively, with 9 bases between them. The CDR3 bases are TGTGCCAGCAGCTTAGTGCCAGGGGCGAACACCGGGGAGCTGTTTTTT. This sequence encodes CASSLVPGANTGELFF.

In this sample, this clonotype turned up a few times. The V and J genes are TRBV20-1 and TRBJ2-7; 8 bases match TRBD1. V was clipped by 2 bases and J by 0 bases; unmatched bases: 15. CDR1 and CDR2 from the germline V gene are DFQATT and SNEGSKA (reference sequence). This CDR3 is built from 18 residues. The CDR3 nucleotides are TGCAGTGCTAGAAAAGATGGACAGGGTTTTCTGTTCTCCTACGAGCAGTACTTC. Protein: CSARKDGQGFLFSYEQYF.

CDR3 protein: CASRWGDALRPEQYF. CDR3 nucleotides: TGCGCCAGCAGATGGGGGGACGCCCTCCGACCCGAGCAGTACTTC. This chain uses TRBV5-1 with TRBJ2-7, with D possibly matching TRBD2 (6 bases). The CDR3 has 15 amino acids. From germline, CDR1 is SGHRS and CDR2 YFSETQ. V lost 5 bases and J lost 6, with 21 bases in between.

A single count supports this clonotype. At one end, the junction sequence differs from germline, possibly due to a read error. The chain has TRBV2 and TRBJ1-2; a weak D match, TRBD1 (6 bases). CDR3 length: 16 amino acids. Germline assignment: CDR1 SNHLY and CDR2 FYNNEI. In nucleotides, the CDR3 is TGTGCCAGCAATGAAAAATGGGGGCAGGGTGACTATGGCTACACCTTC. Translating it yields CASNEKWGQGDYGYTF.

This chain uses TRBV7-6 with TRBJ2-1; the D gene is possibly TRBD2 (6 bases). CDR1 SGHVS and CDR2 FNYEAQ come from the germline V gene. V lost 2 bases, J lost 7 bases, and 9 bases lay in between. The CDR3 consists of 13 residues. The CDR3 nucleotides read TGTGCCAGCAGCTTAAGAGGGAGGAATGAGCAGTTCTTC. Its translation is CASSLRGRNEQFF.

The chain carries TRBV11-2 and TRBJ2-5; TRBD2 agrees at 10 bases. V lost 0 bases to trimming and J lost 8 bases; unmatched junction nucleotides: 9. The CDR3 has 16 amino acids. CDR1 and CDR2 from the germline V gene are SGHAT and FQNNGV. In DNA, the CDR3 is TGTGCCAGCAGCTTAGAGGGTAGCGGGGGGACCCGAACCCAGTACTTC. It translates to CASSLEGSGGTRTQYF.

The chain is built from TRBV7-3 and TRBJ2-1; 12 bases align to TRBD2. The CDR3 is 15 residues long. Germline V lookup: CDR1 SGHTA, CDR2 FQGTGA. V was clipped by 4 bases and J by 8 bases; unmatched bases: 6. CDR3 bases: TGTGCCAGCAGCTCCCGACTAGCGGGGGTTGATGAGCAGTTCTTC. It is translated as CASSSRLAGVDEQFF.